Below are 17 T cell receptor beta chains sequenced from a single sample in a study of CD8+ T cells in alopecia areata. This sample's treatment: oral pan-JAK inhibitor, 5-10 mg twice daily. The authors extracted RNA and reverse transcribed it into cDNA as the sequencing template. Libraries were prepared by immunoSEQ multiplex PCR; TCRdb keeps only in-frame clonotypes and omits some of them. The sample includes about 150,000 clones, less than 70% of them seen just once. The source was CD8+ T cells sorted from blood, collected at week 4, from a patient treated with tofacitinib. Receptors were obtained from a human donor with alopecia areata.

This clone was seen a handful of times. V is TRBV6-5 and J is TRBJ1-1; 7 nucleotides match TRBD1. CDR3 length equals 14 residues. With 2 bases clipped from V and 5 bases from J, the junction kept 5 bases outside the gene matches. Germline V gene lookup returns CDR1 MNHEY and CDR2 SVGAGI. The CDR3 spells CASSYASTGTEAFF. CDR3 DNA sequence: TGTGCCAGCAGTTACGCCTCGACAGGGACTGAAGCTTTCTTT.

The chain employs TRBV5-4 and TRBJ1-1; D ambiguous. This CDR3 spans 15 amino acids. Trimming cost V 7 bases and J 0 bases, with 16 bases left between them. Germline V CDR1 and CDR2: SGHNT, YYREEE (reference sequence). The CDR3 spells CASEPERGMNTEAFF. CDR3 DNA: TGTGCCAGCGAACCAGAAAGAGGGATGAACACTGAAGCTTTCTTT.

This clone came up a few times. The chain carries TRBV29-1 and TRBJ2-5, with TRBD2 matching over 8 bases. The DNA end is a closer match to TRBJ2-7, so the J assignment may be wrong. Germline V lookup: CDR1 SQVTM, CDR2 ANQGSEA. The CDR3 totals 13 residues. The CDR3 sequence: CSVEDREGYEQYF. CDR3 nucleotide sequence: TGCAGCGTTGAAGATCGGGAGGGCTACGAGCAGTACTTC.

In its sample, this clone was seen a few times. The genes are TRBV14 and TRBJ2-1; the match to TRBD2 covers 12 bases. Trimming at V came to 4 bases and at J to 10 bases, leaving 2 bases not matched to a gene. In germline, CDR1 is SGHDN, CDR2 FVKESK. The CDR3 extends over 13 amino acids. The CDR3 loop reads CASSPGTSGEQFF. CDR3 nucleotide sequence: TGTGCCAGCAGCCCTGGGACTAGCGGGGAGCAGTTCTTC.

This clone was observed a single time. The chain is built from TRBV7-9 and TRBJ2-5; tentatively, D is TRBD2 (5 bases). This CDR3 spans 12 amino acids. V gave up 2 bases and J gave up 5 bases, with 6 bases separating them. Germline V gene sequence: CDR1 SEHNR, CDR2 FQNEAQ (reference sequence). CDR3 sequence reads: CASSLREETQYF. DNA of the CDR3: TGTGCCAGCAGCTTAAGGGAGGAGACCCAGTACTTC.

The rearrangement uses TRBV29-1 and TRBJ2-6; D gene uncertain. The germline V and J ends were trimmed by 6 bases and 0 bases, with 6 bases remaining between them. The CDR3 sequence is 13 residues long. The germline V gene has CDR1 SQVTM and CDR2 ANQGSEA. CDR3 nucleotide sequence: TGCAGCGTGTGGAGCTCTGGGGCCAACGTCCTGACTTTC. Translated: CSVWSSGANVLTF. The full variable domain, its missing parts supplied by reference TRBV29-1 and TRBJ2-6, is SAVISQKPSRDICQRGTSLTIQCQVDSQVTMMFWYRQQPGQSLTLIATANQGSEATYESGFVIDKFPISRPNLTFSTLTVSNMSPEDSSIYLCSVWSSGANVLTFGAGSRLTVL.

This chain links TRBV7-3 with TRBJ2-3; a possible D gene is TRBD2 (5 bases). CDR3 length: 15 residues. V was trimmed by 7 bases and J by 0 bases, leaving 14 bases between them. Germline V lookup: CDR1 SGHTA, CDR2 FQGTGA. CDR3 protein: CASTLSGASTDTQYF. The CDR3 bases are TGTGCCAGCACCCTAAGCGGAGCTAGCACAGATACGCAGTATTTT.

V is TRBV12-5 and J is TRBJ1-5; TRBD1 matches at 10 bases. The V gene's germline CDR1 is LGHNT and CDR2 FRNRAP. V dropped 2 bases and J dropped 2; count of bases not matched to a gene: 3. The CDR3 extends over 16 amino acids. This CDR3 reads CASGLTGQGGNQPQHF. The CDR3 DNA sequence: TGTGCTAGTGGTTTGACAGGACAGGGGGGCAATCAGCCCCAGCATTTT.

This clone is a singleton in its sample. The CDR3: CASSPLQSAGNEQFF. CDR3 DNA: TGTGCCAGCAGCCCCCTCCAATCCGCGGGCAATGAGCAGTTCTTC. The chain joins TRBV27 to TRBJ2-1; D may be TRBD2 (5 bases). The CDR3 runs to 15 residues. V was trimmed by 6 bases and J by 6 bases, leaving 18 bases between them. Germline CDR1 MNHEY, CDR2 SMNVEV (reference sequence).

The rearrangement uses TRBV4-2 and TRBJ2-7; TRBD1 or TRBD2 may be the D gene (5 bases each). The CDR3 totals 14 residues. The germline gives CDR1 LGHNA, CDR2 YNFKEQ. The V end lost 3 bases, the J end lost 6 bases, and 15 bases lay between the germline ends. CDR3 loop: CASSHTEGSGEQYF. In DNA, the CDR3 is TGTGCCAGCAGCCACACCGAGGGGAGTGGCGAGCAGTACTTC.

V and J are TRBV9 and TRBJ1-2; D call uncertain. Trimming removed 3 bases at V and 8 bases at J, with 11 bases between. This CDR3 is 12 amino acids long. Germline V gene data show CDR1 as SGDLS and CDR2 as YYNGEE. The CDR3 DNA reads as TGTGCCAGCAGCGAAGACATGGGAGGCTACACCTTC. Its protein is CASSEDMGGYTF.

About this clone itself: Distinct nucleotide sequences in the sample also encode this CDR3. The J gene is TRBJ1-1, the V gene TRBV30, with unresolved D. The CDR3 covers 11 residues. CDR1 and CDR2 (germline): GTSNPN, SVGIG (reference sequence). Trimming removed 0 bases from V and 4 bases from J, with 3 bases in between. The CDR3 reads CAWSVGTEAFF. The DNA for the CDR3 is TGTGCCTGGAGTGTCGGCACTGAAGCTTTCTTT.

The chain joins TRBV7-3 to TRBJ1-1; D not certain. V was trimmed by 6 bases and J by 5 bases, leaving 16 bases between them. There are 14 residues in the CDR3. The germline gives CDR1 SGHTA, CDR2 FQGTGA. The CDR3 DNA follows: TGTGCCAGCAGTTTGACCTCCTGGCGAACTGAAGCTTTCTTT. Translating it yields CASSLTSWRTEAFF.

This clone was seen more than once but under ten times. J is TRBJ2-1 and V is TRBV7-2; D gene uncertain. V was trimmed by 5 bases and J by 4 bases, leaving 9 bases between them. The CDR3 has 13 residues. CDR1 SGHTA and CDR2 FQGNSA come from the germline V gene. The CDR3 loop reads CASSKLQYNEQFF. The DNA of the CDR3 is TGTGCCAGCAGCAAATTACAATACAATGAGCAGTTCTTC.

The J gene is TRBJ1-1, the V gene TRBV29-1, with TRBD1 identical over 9 bases. The CDR3 runs 15 residues. In germline, CDR1 is SQVTM, CDR2 ANQGSEA. Trimming at V came to 0 bases and at J to 7 bases, leaving 9 bases not matched to a gene. This chain's CDR3 is CSVEDQVGQGIEAFF. The DNA of the CDR3 is TGCAGCGTTGAAGATCAGGTTGGACAGGGGATTGAAGCTTTCTTT.

V is TRBV4-2 and J is TRBJ1-2; TRBD1 agrees at 8 bases. Losses at the gene ends were 3 bases for V and 4 bases for J; bases not matched to a gene: 7. CDR1 is LGHNA, CDR2 YNFKEQ, per germline. The CDR3 runs 15 residues. CDR3 DNA sequence: TGTGCCAGCAGCCAGCAGGGGGCGCTTCCCTATGGCTACACCTTC. Protein product: CASSQQGALPYGYTF.

This clone occurred once. The chain links TRBV29-1 to TRBJ2-3; 7 bases line up with TRBD1. The length of the CDR3 is 13 residues. The ends lost 6 bases at V and 2 bases at J; junction bases unmatched: 5. Germline CDR1 is SQVTM and CDR2 is ANQGSEA. The CDR3 sequence: CSVDRVNTDTQYF. CDR3 bases: TGCAGCGTAGACAGGGTGAACACAGATACGCAGTATTTT.